These 9 T cell receptor beta chains came from one sample sequenced in a study of cytomegalovirus exposure and HLA in healthy donors. The primer mix had 60 Vbeta and 13 Jbeta primers. The protocol was immunoSEQ multiplex PCR, while the TCRdb copy is restricted to in-frame clones and leaves out a portion. The sample lists around 120,000 clones, under 90% occurring once. Sequenced sample: PBMCs. All receptors derive from a female donor in good health and CMV-seropositive.

This chain uses TRBV30 with TRBJ2-3; the D gene is possibly TRBD2 (5 bases). CDR3 length: 13 amino acids. Trimming took off 6 bases at V and 4 bases at J, with 14 bases between the two ends. Germline V gene lookup returns CDR1 GTSNPN and CDR2 SVGIG (reference sequence). As DNA, the CDR3 is TGTGCCTGTTCCTCCGGGATCCCAGATACGCAGTATTTT. Amino acids: CACSSGIPDTQYF.

This clone was detected only a few times. The J gene is TRBJ2-2, the V gene TRBV5-1, with TRBD1 matching over 10 bases. Germline values: CDR1 SGHRS, CDR2 YFSETQ. V trimming: 4 bases; J trimming: 3 bases; junction bases outside the gene matches: 6. CDR3 length equals 16 residues. In nucleotides, the CDR3 is TGCGCCAGCAGCCCCCCCGGGACAGGGGACACCGGGGAGCTGTTTTTT. This gives the protein CASSPPGTGDTGELFF.

The rearrangement uses TRBV27 and TRBJ2-1; 11 nucleotides align to TRBD2. Germline V CDR1 and CDR2: MNHEY, SMNVEV (reference sequence). The CDR3 covers 15 residues. V trimming: 7 bases; J trimming: 5 bases; junction bases outside the gene matches: 7. The CDR3 region has the DNA TGTGCCAGCAAGTCCCCACTAGCGGGGGACAATGAGCAGTTCTTC. Translating it yields CASKSPLAGDNEQFF.

The V call is TRBV27, the J call TRBJ2-2, with D perhaps matching TRBD2 (5 bases). The CDR3 sequence is 15 residues long. Trimming shortened V by 0 bases and J by 5 bases, and 10 bases separated the two germline ends. Germline-derived CDR1 and CDR2 are MNHEY and SMNVEV (reference sequence). The CDR3 spells CASSLSDGNTGELFF. CDR3 DNA: TGTGCCAGCAGTTTATCGGACGGGAATACCGGGGAGCTGTTTTTT.

This sequence joins TRBV4-2 and TRBJ2-1; TRBD2 matches at 9 bases. Trimming at V came to 4 bases and at J to 9 bases, leaving 7 bases not matched to a gene. The CDR3 is 14 residues long. Looked up from germline, CDR1 is LGHNA and CDR2 is YNFKEQ. The CDR3: CASSPRSGRSEQFF. DNA of the CDR3: TGTGCCAGCAGCCCCCGAAGCGGGAGGAGTGAGCAGTTCTTC.

CDR3 DNA: TGCGCCAGCAGCTTTATCCTCAGGGGTGAAGCTTTCTTT. It is translated as CASSFILRGEAFF. The V call is TRBV5-1, the J call TRBJ1-1, with D possibly TRBD1 on 6 matching bases. The V end lost 2 bases, the J end lost 7 bases, and 12 bases lay between the germline ends. Germline V gene lookup returns CDR1 SGHRS and CDR2 YFSETQ. This CDR3 has 13 residues.

A single count supports this clone. The chain has TRBV2 and TRBJ1-2, with 8 bases lining up with TRBD1. The CDR3 contains 15 residues. The germline V gene has CDR1 SNHLY and CDR2 FYNNEI. With V trimmed by 7 bases and J by 0 bases, 7 bases remained unmatched. In DNA, the CDR3 is TGTGCCAGCAATCCAGGGGGCGTATCTAACTATGGCTACACCTTC. Its translation: CASNPGGVSNYGYTF.

The sample holds one count of this clone. V gene TRBV7-9 combines with J gene TRBJ1-4, with D perhaps matching TRBD1 (6 bases). Trimming removed 5 bases from V and 7 bases from J, with 14 bases in between. Germline loops: CDR1 SEHNR, CDR2 FQNEAQ (reference sequence). The CDR3 runs to 14 residues. The DNA for the CDR3 is TGTGCCAGCAGCCAACAGGGAGGGAGTGAAAAACTGTTTTTT. Translated, it gives CASSQQGGSEKLFF.

The rearrangement joins TRBV29-1 to TRBJ2-3; D unclear. Germline CDR1 is SQVTM and CDR2 is ANQGSEA. The CDR3 runs to 12 residues. The V and J ends lost 3 bases and 1 base respectively, with 5 bases between them. The CDR3 loop is CSVEAGTDTQYF. CDR3 sequence (DNA): TGCAGCGTTGAGGCAGGCACAGATACGCAGTATTTT.